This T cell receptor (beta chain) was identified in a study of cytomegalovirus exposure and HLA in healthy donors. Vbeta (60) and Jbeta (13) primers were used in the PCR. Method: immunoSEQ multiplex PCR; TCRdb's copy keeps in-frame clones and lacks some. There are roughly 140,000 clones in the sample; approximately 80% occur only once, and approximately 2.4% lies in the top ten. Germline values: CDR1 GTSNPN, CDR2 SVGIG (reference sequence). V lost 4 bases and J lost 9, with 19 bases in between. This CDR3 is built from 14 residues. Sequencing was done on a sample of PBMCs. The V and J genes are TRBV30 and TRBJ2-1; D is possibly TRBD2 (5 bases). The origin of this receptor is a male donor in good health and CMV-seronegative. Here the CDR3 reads CAWNLGAALLEQFF. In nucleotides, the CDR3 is TGTGCCTGGAATCTCGGAGCGGCCCTACTTGAGCAGTTCTTC. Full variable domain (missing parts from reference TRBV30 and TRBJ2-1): SQTIHQWPATLVQPVGSPLSLECTVEGTSNPNLYWYRQAAGRGLQLLFYSVGIGQISSEVPQNLSASRPQDRQFILSSKKLLLSDSGFYLCAWNLGAALLEQFFGPGTRLTVL.